Detailed here is one T cell receptor (beta chain). What it recognizes is unknown. In the same sample, other DNA sequences code for this CDR3. The data were taken from a study of shared clonotypes between healthy human individuals. Study in general: The donor group consisted of a couple of women and three men, aged 18 to 49. Study observations and caveats: Naive CD4 clonotypes were shared across a handful of donors at roughly 5.5%.

The repertoire was sequenced with immunoSEQ multiplex PCR; TCRdb's copy has only in-frame clones and lacks some. The top ten hold 0.5% to 0.6% of the sample, which has roughly 1 million clones, 75% to 80% seen once. CDR3 length: 13 amino acids. The junction had 0 bases not matched to a gene; V was cut back by 1 base and J by 3 bases. In germline, CDR1 is SGHNT, CDR2 YYREEE (reference sequence). The source of this sequence is a young man in good health. Some clones in this sample may be carry-over from other donors' samples. This chain connects TRBV5-4 to TRBJ2-5; 7 nucleotides align to TRBD2. Source material: memory CD4+ T cells from PBMCs. Subset described: CD45RA-negative fraction. CDR3 amino acids: CASSLRGEETQYF. The CDR3 DNA is TGTGCCAGCAGCTTGCGGGGGGAAGAGACCCAGTACTTC.